A selection of T cell receptor beta chains follows, all from one sample in a study of T cell responses to AZD1222 COVID-19 vaccine. Only in-frame clones appear in the TCRdb table, and some are missing; sequencing was by immunoSEQ multiplex PCR. Of about 180,000 clones detected, around 88% appear once; the ten largest clones hold around 10%. The sample in question was peripheral blood, obtained 28 days after the second AZD1222 dose. These TCRs come from an adult who received the AZD1222 COVID-19 vaccine. CDR3s include the opening cysteine and the closing phenylalanine or tryptophan. Fields, in order: J gene, D gene, V gene, clone size, CDR3 protein, CDR3 DNA. A D gene is named only where the DNA matches it firmly. Only part of the rows carry a size: once, few, many, or a class if the clone is expanded.

TRBJ2-7,TRBD1,TRBV10-3,-,CAISESQQGTEQYF,TGTGCCATCAGTGAGTCCCAACAGGGGACCGAGCAGTACTTC
TRBJ1-5,-,TRBV27,few,CASSFRSSNQPQHF,TGTGCCAGCAGTTTTAGGAGTAGCAATCAGCCCCAGCATTTT
TRBJ1-3,TRBD1,TRBV5-4,-,CASSSDRVNTIYF,TGTGCCAGCAGCTCCGACAGGGTGAACACCATATATTTT
TRBJ1-6,TRBD1,TRBV6-1,-,CASSALTGQGGNSPLHF,TGTGCCAGCAGTGCTTTGACCGGACAGGGGGGTAATTCACCCCTCCACTTT
TRBJ2-7,TRBD1,TRBV28,-,CASSPTQGQGNEQYF,TGTGCCAGCAGTCCTACCCAAGGACAGGGGAACGAGCAGTACTTC
TRBJ1-2,-,TRBV5-4,-,CASRASGDYGYTF,TGTGCCAGCAGGGCCAGTGGGGACTATGGCTACACCTTC
TRBJ1-2,-,TRBV5-6,-,CASSSRPNPYGYTF,TGTGCCAGCAGCTCCAGACCGAACCCCTATGGCTACACCTTC
TRBJ1-1,TRBD1,TRBV6-5,-,CASRMAPGQPVAFF,TGTGCCAGCAGAATGGCACCGGGACAGCCTGTTGCTTTCTTT
TRBJ1-1,-,TRBV9,-,CASSVHRDTEAFF,TGTGCCAGCAGCGTACACAGGGACACTGAAGCTTTCTTT
TRBJ2-5,-,TRBV19,-,CASSTNRAAIQETQYF,TGTGCCAGTAGCACGAACCGGGCCGCAATACAAGAGACCCAGTACTTC
TRBJ2-7,TRBD1,TRBV5-6,-,CASRHTGGFTYEQYF,TGTGCCAGCAGACACACAGGGGGCTTCACCTACGAGCAGTACTTC
TRBJ1-1,-,TRBV6-5,-,CATRFNRNTEAFF,TGTGCCACCCGGTTCAACAGAAACACTGAAGCTTTCTTT
TRBJ1-1,-,TRBV2,-,CASSVNTLGTEAFF,TGTGCCAGCAGTGTAAACACCTTGGGCACTGAAGCTTTCTTT
TRBJ2-5,-,TRBV7-8,-,CASSLTRMGQETQYF,TGTGCCAGCAGCTTAACAAGGATGGGGCAAGAGACCCAGTACTTC
TRBJ2-2,-,TRBV30,-,CAWTPFNTGELFF,TGTGCCTGGACCCCCTTTAACACCGGGGAGCTGTTTTTT
TRBJ2-7,-,TRBV6-2/TRBV6-3,-,CASSYSKLKSPQSLYEQYF,TGTGCCAGCAGTTACTCGAAGCTCAAATCCCCACAGAGCCTCTACGAGCAGTACTTC
TRBJ1-2,-,TRBV4-3,-,CASSQDLDKGYGYTF,TGCGCCAGCAGCCAAGATCTGGACAAGGGCTATGGCTACACCTTC
TRBJ1-2,-,TRBV5-4,once,CASSPQAGDRGYTF,TGTGCCAGCAGCCCACAGGCAGGGGACCGGGGCTACACCTTC